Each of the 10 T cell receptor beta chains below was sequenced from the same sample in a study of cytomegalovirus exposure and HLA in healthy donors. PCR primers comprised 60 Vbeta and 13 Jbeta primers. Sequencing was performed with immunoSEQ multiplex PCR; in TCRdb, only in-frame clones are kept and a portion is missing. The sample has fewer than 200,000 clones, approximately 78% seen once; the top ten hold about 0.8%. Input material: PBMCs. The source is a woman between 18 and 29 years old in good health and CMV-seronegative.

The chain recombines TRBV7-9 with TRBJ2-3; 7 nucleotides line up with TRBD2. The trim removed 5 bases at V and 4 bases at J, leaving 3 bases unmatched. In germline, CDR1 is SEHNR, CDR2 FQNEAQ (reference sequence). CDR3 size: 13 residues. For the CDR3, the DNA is TGTGCCAGCAGCATCCTAGCGGCAGATACGCAGTATTTT. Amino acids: CASSILAADTQYF.

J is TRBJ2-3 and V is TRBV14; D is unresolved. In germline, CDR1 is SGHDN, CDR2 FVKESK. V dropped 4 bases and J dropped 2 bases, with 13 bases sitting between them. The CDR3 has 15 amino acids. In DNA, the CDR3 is TGTGCCAGCAGCCGTAGCCGCCTCCACACAGATACGCAGTATTTT. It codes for CASSRSRLHTDTQYF.

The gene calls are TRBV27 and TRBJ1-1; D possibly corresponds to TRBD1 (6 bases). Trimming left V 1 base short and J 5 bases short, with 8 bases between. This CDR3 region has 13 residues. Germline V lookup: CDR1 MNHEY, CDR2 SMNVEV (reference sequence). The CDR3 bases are TGTGCCAGCAGTTTATGGGGGCGGACTGAAGCTTTCTTT. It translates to CASSLWGRTEAFF.

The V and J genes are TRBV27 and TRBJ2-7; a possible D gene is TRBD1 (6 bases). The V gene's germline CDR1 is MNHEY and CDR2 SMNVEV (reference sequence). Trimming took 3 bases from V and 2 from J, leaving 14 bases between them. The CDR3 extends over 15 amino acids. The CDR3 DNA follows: TGTGCCAGCAGTTTGAAGGGACACTTTCCCTACGAGCAGTACTTC. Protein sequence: CASSLKGHFPYEQYF.

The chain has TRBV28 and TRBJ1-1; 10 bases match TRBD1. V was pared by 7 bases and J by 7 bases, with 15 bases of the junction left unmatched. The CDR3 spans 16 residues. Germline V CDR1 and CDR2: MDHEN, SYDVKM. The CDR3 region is CASTLGGAGQGCEAFF. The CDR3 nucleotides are TGTGCCAGCACTCTAGGGGGGGCGGGACAGGGGTGTGAAGCTTTCTTT.

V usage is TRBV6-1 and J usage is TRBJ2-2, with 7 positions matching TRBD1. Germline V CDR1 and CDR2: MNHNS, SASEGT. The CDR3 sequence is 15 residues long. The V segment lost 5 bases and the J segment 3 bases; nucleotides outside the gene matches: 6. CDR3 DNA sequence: TGTGCCAGCAGTACCCGCCAGGGGGACACCGGGGAGCTGTTTTTT. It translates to CASSTRQGDTGELFF.

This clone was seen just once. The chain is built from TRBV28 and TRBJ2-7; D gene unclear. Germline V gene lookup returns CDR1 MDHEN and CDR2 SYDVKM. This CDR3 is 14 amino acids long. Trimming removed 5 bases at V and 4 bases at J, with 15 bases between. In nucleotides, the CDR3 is TGTGCCAGCAGTCCCCTCGTAGAGGCATACGAGCAGTACTTC. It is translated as CASSPLVEAYEQYF.

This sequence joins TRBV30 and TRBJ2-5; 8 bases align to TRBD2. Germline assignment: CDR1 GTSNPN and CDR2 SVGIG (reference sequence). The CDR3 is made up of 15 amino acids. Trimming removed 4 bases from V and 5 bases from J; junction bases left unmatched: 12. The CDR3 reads CAWMAEMVAGETQYF. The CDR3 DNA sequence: TGTGCCTGGATGGCGGAAATGGTAGCGGGGGAGACCCAGTACTTC.

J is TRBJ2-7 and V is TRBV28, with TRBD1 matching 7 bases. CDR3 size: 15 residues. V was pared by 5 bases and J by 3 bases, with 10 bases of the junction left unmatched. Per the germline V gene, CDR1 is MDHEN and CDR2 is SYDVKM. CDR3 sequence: CASSATGTASYEQYF. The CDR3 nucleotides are TGTGCCAGCAGTGCAACCGGGACAGCGAGCTACGAGCAGTACTTC.

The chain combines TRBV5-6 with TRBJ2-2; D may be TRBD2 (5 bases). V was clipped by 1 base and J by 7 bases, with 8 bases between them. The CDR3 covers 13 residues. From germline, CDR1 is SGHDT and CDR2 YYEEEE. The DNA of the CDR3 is TGTGCCAGCAGCTTGACGAGGGTCGGGGAGCTGTTTTTT. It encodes CASSLTRVGELFF.